These 12 T cell receptor beta chains came from one sample sequenced in a study of control samples from healthy donors and cancer patients. Here immunoSEQ multiplex PCR was the method, and the copy in TCRdb shows in-frame clones only, minus some. The sample includes tens of thousands of clones, 70% to 85% seen only once; the top ten take less than 25%. Specimen: PBMCs. The receptor source for this set is a man in his 60s with head and neck cancer.

The CDR3, as DNA: TGTGCCTGGGCCCCCTGGACGGAAAACACTGAAGCTTTCTTT. Its protein is CAWAPWTENTEAFF. The V call is TRBV30, the J call TRBJ1-1; unclear D gene. The CDR3 covers 14 residues. V lost 5 bases and J 2 bases, leaving 15 bases between the germline ends. Germline V CDR1 and CDR2: GTSNPN, SVGIG (reference sequence). The full variable domain, with the rest looked up from reference TRBV30 and TRBJ1-1, is SQTIHQWPATLVQPVGSPLSLECTVEGTSNPNLYWYRQAAGRGLQLLFYSVGIGQISSEVPQNLSASRPQDRQFILSSKKLLLSDSGFYLCAWAPWTENTEAFFGQGTRLTVV.

This chain links TRBV28 with TRBJ1-5; D is possibly TRBD1 (5 bases). This CDR3 comprises 15 residues. Trimming stripped 6 bases from V and 1 base from J, with 13 bases between. Germline assignment: CDR1 MDHEN and CDR2 SYDVKM. The DNA of the CDR3 is TGTGCCAGCAGGGGGGGGGTATGGAGCAATCAGCCCCAGCATTTT. Its protein is CASRGGVWSNQPQHF.

This clone was found a few times. The gene calls are TRBV27 and TRBJ2-7, with D possibly being TRBD2 (5 bases). The length of the CDR3 is 14 residues. V lost 6 bases and J 2 bases, leaving 14 bases between the germline ends. CDR1 and CDR2 (germline): MNHEY, SMNVEV (reference sequence). The CDR3, as DNA: TGTGCCAGCAGCTCTACTAGTCCTCCCTACGAGCAGTACTTC. The encoded protein is CASSSTSPPYEQYF.

This chain uses TRBV29-1 with TRBJ1-1; D ambiguous. The CDR3 sequence is 12 residues long. Germline assignment: CDR1 SQVTM and CDR2 ANQGSEA. Trimming cost V 2 bases and J 3 bases, with 7 bases left between them. The CDR3 sequence: CSVERGYTEAFF. Written as DNA, the CDR3 is TGCAGCGTTGAAAGAGGTTACACTGAAGCTTTCTTT. Together with reference TRBV29-1 and TRBJ1-1, the CDR3 gives the full variable domain: SAVISQKPSRDICQRGTSLTIQCQVDSQVTMMFWYRQQPGQSLTLIATANQGSEATYESGFVIDKFPISRPNLTFSTLTVSNMSPEDSSIYLCSVERGYTEAFFGQGTRLTVV.

The chain links TRBV5-8 to TRBJ2-7; 8 bases are shared with TRBD1. J gave up 0 bases and V 4 bases, and 6 bases lay outside the gene matches. The V gene's germline CDR1 is SGHTS and CDR2 YDEGEE. The CDR3 is made up of 15 amino acids. CDR3 amino acids: CASSARDRISYEQYF. As DNA, the CDR3 is TGTGCCAGCAGCGCAAGGGACAGGATCTCCTACGAGCAGTACTTC. The complete variable domain, with remaining parts taken from reference TRBV5-8 and TRBJ2-7, reads EAGVTQSPTHLIKTRGQQATLRCSPISGHTSVYWYQQALGLGLQFLLWYDEGEERNRGNFPPRFSGRQFPNYSSELNVNALELEDSALYLCASSARDRISYEQYFGPGTRLTVT.

The rearrangement joins TRBV28 to TRBJ2-5; 7 nucleotides match TRBD2. V was pared by 6 bases and J by 1 base, with 14 bases of the junction left unmatched. The CDR3 is made up of 17 amino acids. CDR1 and CDR2 from the germline V gene are MDHEN and SYDVKM. The CDR3 region is CASSKIAGVWFQETQYF. Written as DNA, the CDR3 is TGTGCCAGCAGCAAGATCGCGGGGGTTTGGTTCCAAGAGACCCAGTACTTC.

This chain links TRBV4-1 with TRBJ1-1, with TRBD1 matching 8 bases. This CDR3 has 16 amino acids. Trimming at V came to 4 bases and at J to 4 bases, leaving 11 bases not matched to a gene. CDR1 is MGHRA, CDR2 YSYEKL, per germline. CDR3 residues: CASSPLGQGWGTEAFF. The CDR3 nucleotides read TGCGCCAGCAGCCCGCTTGGACAGGGCTGGGGCACTGAAGCTTTCTTT.

The V call is TRBV27, the J call TRBJ1-5; TRBD1 is a possible D gene (5 bases). CDR3 length: 14 residues. Trimming cost V 2 bases and J 5 bases, with 10 bases left between them. The germline gives CDR1 MNHEY, CDR2 SMNVEV (reference sequence). Written as DNA, the CDR3 is TGTGCCAGCAGTTTAATAAGGGACCATCAGCCCCAGCATTTT. Amino acids: CASSLIRDHQPQHF.

J is TRBJ2-3 and V is TRBV12-3 or TRBV12-4; perhaps TRBD2 as D (5 bases). The CDR3 sequence is 13 residues long. Between the trimmed V and J ends, which lost 3 bases and 4 bases, there was a span of 8 bases. The CDR3 region is CASSFNGADTQYF. In DNA form, the CDR3 reads TGTGCCAGCAGTTTTAACGGGGCAGATACGCAGTATTTT.

This chain links TRBV14 with TRBJ1-2; D call uncertain. The CDR3 runs to 14 residues. Germline assignment: CDR1 SGHDN and CDR2 FVKESK. V gave up 0 bases and J gave up 5 bases, with 10 bases separating them. The CDR3 DNA is TGTGCCAGCAGCCAAGATCGCCGGATTTATGGCTACACCTTC. Encoded protein: CASSQDRRIYGYTF.

V is TRBV6-6 and J is TRBJ2-6; 7 nucleotides line up with TRBD1. The V gene's germline CDR1 is MNHNY and CDR2 SVGAGI (reference sequence). V lost 5 bases, J lost 1 base, and 14 bases stayed unmatched. The CDR3 covers 19 residues. CDR3 nucleotides: TGTGCCAGCAGTCGAAGACAGGGAGTGAGGTTATCTGGGGCCAACGTCCTGACTTTC. Encoded protein: CASSRRQGVRLSGANVLTF.

Here the CDR3 reads CASTLTVNQPQHF. CDR3 DNA sequence: TGTGCCAGCACCCTGACAGTGAATCAGCCCCAGCATTTT. V is TRBV12-3 or TRBV12-4 and J is TRBJ1-5, with D perhaps matching TRBD1 (5 bases). Trimming removed 7 bases at V and 4 bases at J, with 11 bases between. The length of the CDR3 is 13 residues.